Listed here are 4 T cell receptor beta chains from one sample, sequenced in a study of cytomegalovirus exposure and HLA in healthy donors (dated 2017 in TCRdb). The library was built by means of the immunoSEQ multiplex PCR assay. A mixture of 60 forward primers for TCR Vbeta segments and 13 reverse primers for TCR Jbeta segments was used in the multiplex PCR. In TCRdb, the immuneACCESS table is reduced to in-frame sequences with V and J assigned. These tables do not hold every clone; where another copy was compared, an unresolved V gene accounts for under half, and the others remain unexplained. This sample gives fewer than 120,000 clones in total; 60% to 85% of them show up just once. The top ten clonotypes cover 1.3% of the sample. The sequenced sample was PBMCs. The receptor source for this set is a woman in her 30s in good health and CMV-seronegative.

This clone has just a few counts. CDR3 amino acids: CASRGLGANVLTF. In DNA form, the CDR3 reads TGTGCCAGCAGGGGGCTCGGGGCCAACGTCCTGACTTTC. The chain employs TRBV2 and TRBJ2-6, with a possible D match to TRBD1 (5 bases). The germline V gene encodes CDR1 SNHLY and CDR2 FYNNEI. The V gene lost 6 bases and the J gene lost 4 bases, with 7 bases spanning the gap. The CDR3 is 13 residues long. The full variable domain, rest sourced from reference TRBV2 and TRBJ2-6, is EPEVTQTPSHQVTQMGQEVILRCVPISNHLYFYWYRQILGQKVEFLVSFYNNEISEKSEIFDDQFSVERPDGSNFTLKIRSTKLEDSAMYFCASRGLGANVLTFGAGSRLTVL.

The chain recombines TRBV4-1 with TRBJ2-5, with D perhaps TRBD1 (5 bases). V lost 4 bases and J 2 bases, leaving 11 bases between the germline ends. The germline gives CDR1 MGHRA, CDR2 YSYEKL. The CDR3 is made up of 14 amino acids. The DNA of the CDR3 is TGCGCCAGCAGCCGACAGACTCCTCAAGAGACCCAGTACTTC. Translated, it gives CASSRQTPQETQYF.

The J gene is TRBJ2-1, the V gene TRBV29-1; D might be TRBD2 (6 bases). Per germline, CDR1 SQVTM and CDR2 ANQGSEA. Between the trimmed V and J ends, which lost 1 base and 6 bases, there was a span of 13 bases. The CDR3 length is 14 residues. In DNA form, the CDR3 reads TGCAGCGTTGAAGCCCCGGGACTCCCCAATGAGCAGTTCTTC. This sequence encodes CSVEAPGLPNEQFF.

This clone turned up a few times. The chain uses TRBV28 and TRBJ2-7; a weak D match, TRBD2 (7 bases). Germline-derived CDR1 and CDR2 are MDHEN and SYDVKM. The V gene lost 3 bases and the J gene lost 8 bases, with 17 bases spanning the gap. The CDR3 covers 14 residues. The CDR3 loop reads CASSFGRGPFQQYF. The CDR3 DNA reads TGTGCCAGCAGTTTCGGGCGGGGGCCCTTTCAGCAGTACTTC.